The 18 T cell receptor beta chains reported below all come from one sample, sequenced in a study of T cell repertoires in cytomegalovirus infection. TCRdb processed the reads anew with MiXCR; each CDR3 protein has one entry. Found here are around 750,000 distinct CDR3 sequences, approximately 32% of them singletons; the top ten hold 9.5% to 15%. These receptors' targets are unknown. The sequences come from cultured CD8+ T cells from PBMCs, collected from culture after CMV antigen stimulation. The source of these receptors is a human donor in good health (CMV status not recorded). Some clones in this sample may be carry-over from other donors' samples.

The chain has TRBV5-1 and TRBJ2-1; a weak D match, TRBD2 (6 bases). The V gene's germline CDR1 is SGHRS and CDR2 YFSETQ. Trimming pared 3 bases from V and 3 bases from J, leaving 16 bases between. This CDR3 has 16 amino acids. The CDR3 DNA reads as TGCGCCAGCAGCTCCCTACGGGCGGGGAGCTACAATGAGCAGTTCTTC. Its translation: CASSSLRAGSYNEQFF. Variable domain in full (rest from reference TRBV5-1 and TRBJ2-1): KAGVTQTPRYLIKTRGQQVTLSCSPISGHRSVSWYQQTPGQGLQFLFEYFSETQRNKGNFPGRFSGRQFSNSRSEMNVSTLELGDSALYLCASSSLRAGSYNEQFFGPGTRLTVL.

This clonotype was seen more than once but under ten times. The chain is built from TRBV10-1 and TRBJ1-3; 7 bases align to TRBD1. The germline CDR1 and CDR2 sequences are WNHNN and SYGVQD (reference sequence). Trimming removed 0 bases from V and 3 bases from J; junction bases left unmatched: 8. The CDR3 contains 17 residues. CDR3 bases: TGCGCCAGCAGTGAGTCCCCGACAGGGACGGGTGGAAACACCATATATTTT. The encoded protein is CASSESPTGTGGNTIYF.

This clonotype came up many times. The chain joins TRBV28 to TRBJ1-2; 10 nucleotides agree with TRBD1. Germline V gives CDR1 MDHEN, CDR2 SYDVKM. Germline trimming cut 6 bases from V and 1 base from J; bases unmatched to any gene: 5. This CDR3 has 15 amino acids. The CDR3: CASSTTGGGNYGYTF. Here the CDR3 DNA reads TGTGCCAGCAGCACGACAGGGGGCGGTAACTATGGCTACACCTTC.

Comments on this clonotype: A much larger clone differs from this one at a single base, so this may be a read error. The chain carries TRBV6-1 and TRBJ2-1, with D hard to call. This CDR3 contains 12 residues. Germline loops: CDR1 MNHNS, CDR2 SASEGT. CDR3 DNA: TGTACCAGCAGTGAATGGTCGAATGAGCAGTTCTTC. Translating it yields CTSSEWSNEQFF.

This clonotype was seen more than once but under ten times. The CDR3: CASSQVGTFQPQHF. Written as DNA, the CDR3 is TGCGCCAGCAGCCAAGTAGGGACGTTTCAGCCCCAGCATTTT. The V gene is TRBV4-1, the J gene TRBJ1-5, with D possibly matching TRBD1 (5 bases). CDR3 length: 14 residues. Per germline, CDR1 MGHRA and CDR2 YSYEKL. The V and J ends lost 1 base and 6 bases respectively, with 10 bases between them.

The genes are TRBV6-1 and TRBJ2-5, with a tentative D call TRBD1 (5 bases). The length of the CDR3 is 17 residues. The V end lost 2 bases, the J end lost 0 bases, and 16 bases lay between the germline ends. The germline gives CDR1 MNHNS, CDR2 SASEGT. CDR3 sequence reads: CASSELDSPPYQETQYF. The CDR3 DNA is TGTGCCAGCAGTGAACTCGACAGTCCTCCGTACCAAGAGACCCAGTACTTC.

The chain recombines TRBV11-3 with TRBJ2-7; possibly TRBD1 or TRBD2 for D (5 bases each). Germline V lookup: CDR1 SGHNT, CDR2 YENEEA. Trimming stripped 3 bases from V and 1 base from J, with 10 bases between. This CDR3 region has 14 residues. The chain's CDR3 is CASSLGPPSYEQYF. Here the CDR3 DNA reads TGTGCCAGCAGCTTGGGACCCCCGTCCTACGAGCAGTACTTC. Drawing the rest from reference TRBV11-3 and TRBJ2-7, the complete variable domain is EAGVVQSPRYKIIEKKQPVAFWCNPISGHNTLYWYLQNLGQGPELLIRYENEEAVDDSQLPKDRFSAERLKGVDSTLKIQPAELGDSAVYLCASSLGPPSYEQYFGPGTRLTVT.

J is TRBJ2-7 and V is TRBV6-1; the D gene is possibly TRBD2 (6 bases). The CDR3 extends over 12 amino acids. Per the germline V gene, CDR1 is MNHNS and CDR2 is SASEGT. V was shortened by 6 bases and J by 3 bases, with 9 bases between the two germline ends. The CDR3 loop reads CASSMGLYEQYV. For the CDR3, the DNA is TGTGCCAGCAGCATGGGACTCTACGAGCAGTACGTC.

This clonotype was observed a few times. V is TRBV6-1 and J is TRBJ2-3, with D perhaps matching TRBD1 (5 bases). Trimming took 2 bases from V and 4 from J, leaving 16 bases between them. The CDR3 is made up of 16 amino acids. The V gene's germline CDR1 is MNHNS and CDR2 SASEGT. CDR3 residues: CASSEKQAGLADTQYF. The CDR3 DNA sequence: TGTGCCAGCAGTGAAAAACAGGCAGGGCTGGCAGATACGCAGTATTTT.

This clonotype was detected many times. The chain recombines TRBV12-3 or TRBV12-4 with TRBJ1-2; D call uncertain. CDR3 length: 19 amino acids. The V end lost 7 bases, the J end lost 0 bases, and 27 bases lay between the germline ends. CDR3 nucleotide sequence: TGTGCCAGCACTATGGCGTCAGACGGTACCTGGATCTCTAACTATGGCTACACCTTC. The encoded protein is CASTMASDGTWISNYGYTF.

This clonotype was counted ten times or more. The chain combines TRBV7-8 with TRBJ1-1; D gene unclear. Germline V gene lookup returns CDR1 SGHVS and CDR2 FQNEAQ. Trimming took off 1 base at V and 4 bases at J, with 10 bases between the two ends. CDR3 length: 14 residues. CDR3 residues: CASSLGTGPTEAFF. DNA of the CDR3: TGTGCCAGCAGCTTAGGCACCGGGCCCACTGAAGCTTTCTTT. Complete variable domain (other parts from reference TRBV7-8 and TRBJ1-1): GAGVSQSPRYKVAKRGQDVALRCDPISGHVSLFWYQQALGQGPEFLTYFQNEAQLDKSGLPSDRFFAERPEGSVSTLKIQRTQQEDSAVYLCASSLGTGPTEAFFGQGTRLTVV.

The chain employs TRBV6-2 or TRBV6-3 and TRBJ2-1, with TRBD1 matching over 11 bases. V shed 6 bases and J 9 bases; nucleotides not matched to a gene: 7. This CDR3 contains 14 residues. Per the germline V gene, CDR1 is MNHEY and CDR2 is SVGEGT. CDR3 sequence: CASRSGTGGREQFF. The CDR3 DNA sequence: TGTGCCAGCAGGTCTGGGACAGGGGGTCGTGAGCAGTTCTTC.

This clonotype was observed at least ten times. This chain links TRBV7-9 with TRBJ2-3, with 12 bases aligning to TRBD2. Unmatched junction bases numbered 11, after V lost 5 bases and J lost 5 bases. Germline assignment: CDR1 SEHNR and CDR2 FQNEAQ (reference sequence). The CDR3 covers 17 residues. The CDR3 bases are TGTGCCAGCAGCCACGATCGGACTAGCGGGGTTGGAGATACGCAGTATTTT. Amino acid sequence: CASSHDRTSGVGDTQYF.

The V and J genes are TRBV9 and TRBJ1-1; 10 nucleotides match TRBD1. The CDR3 totals 17 residues. Germline loops: CDR1 SGDLS, CDR2 YYNGEE. The ends lost 3 bases at V and 4 bases at J; junction bases unmatched: 12. The CDR3 sequence is CASSEGTGDGSGTEAFF. The CDR3, as DNA: TGTGCCAGCAGCGAGGGGACAGGGGACGGGTCGGGCACTGAAGCTTTCTTT.

This clonotype has more than one count but fewer than ten. The rearrangement links TRBV9 to TRBJ2-1, with 8 bases that match TRBD1. V was pared by 2 bases and J by 0 bases, with 10 bases of the junction left unmatched. The length of the CDR3 is 18 residues. The germline V gene has CDR1 SGDLS and CDR2 YYNGEE. The CDR3 region is CASSVETGELGSYNEQFF. In DNA form, the CDR3 reads TGTGCCAGCAGCGTTGAGACAGGGGAATTAGGCTCCTACAATGAGCAGTTCTTC.

This chain connects TRBV4-1 to TRBJ1-2; TRBD1 aligns across 7 bases. Germline CDR1 is MGHRA and CDR2 is YSYEKL. CDR3 length: 15 amino acids. The junction had 4 bases not matched to a gene; V was cut back by 3 bases and J by 0 bases. Here the CDR3 DNA reads TGCGCCAGCAGCCAGACAGGGACTTCTAACTATGGCTACACCTTC. It is translated as CASSQTGTSNYGYTF.

In this sample, this clonotype turned up a few times. This rearrangement joins TRBV13 to TRBJ1-5; D is ambiguous. The CDR3 covers 15 residues. The germline V gene encodes CDR1 PRHDT and CDR2 FYEKMQ (reference sequence). Deletions cut 0 bases from V and 7 bases from J, with 13 bases between. CDR3 sequence reads: CASSLGEAHGQPQHF. The CDR3 nucleotides read TGTGCCAGCAGCTTAGGGGAGGCACACGGACAGCCCCAGCATTTT.

This clonotype has more than one count but fewer than ten. The chain employs TRBV6-2 or TRBV6-3 and TRBJ2-7; the D is unclear. Germline loops: CDR1 MNHEY, CDR2 SVGEGT. The V end lost 4 bases, the J end lost 2 bases, and 9 bases lay between the germline ends. This CDR3 contains 13 residues. CDR3 region: CASSWGATYEQYV. The CDR3 region has the DNA TGTGCCAGCAGTTGGGGTGCGACCTACGAGCAGTACGTC.